Listed here are 11 T cell receptor beta chains from one sample, sequenced in a study of response to subunit inactivated influenza vaccine. TCRdb reprocessed the RT-PCR reads with MiXCR, giving one entry per CDR3 protein. This sample has 540,000 or so distinct CDR3 sequences; 13% occur once, and the top ten carry about an eighth. The specimen comprised PBMCs from blood, sampled roughly 6 weeks after vaccination. These receptors were collected from a man aged 45-65 years who received an inactivated influenza vaccine.

The chain has TRBV12-3 or TRBV12-4 and TRBJ2-1; the match to TRBD1 covers 9 bases. The J segment lost 8 bases and the V segment lost 5 bases, leaving 10 bases of the junction unmatched. This CDR3 comprises 15 residues. The CDR3 spells CASSIHGQGRDEQFF. The CDR3 DNA follows: TGTGCCAGCAGTATTCACGGACAGGGGAGGGATGAGCAGTTCTTC.

This clonotype has just a few counts. The V and J genes are TRBV29-1 and TRBJ2-1; unclear D gene. There are 13 residues in the CDR3. Germline lookup yields CDR1 SQVTM and CDR2 ANQGSEA. Trimming took off 6 bases at V and 10 bases at J, with 19 bases between the two ends. CDR3 in amino acids: CSVAPPPLWEQFF. The CDR3, as DNA: TGCAGCGTAGCACCCCCCCCTCTTTGGGAGCAGTTCTTC.

This clonotype came up a few times. The rearrangement uses TRBV29-1 and TRBJ1-1; D is ambiguous. Trimming left V 4 bases short and J 0 bases short, with 9 bases between. Germline V CDR1 and CDR2: SQVTM, ANQGSEA. The CDR3 totals 13 residues. The CDR3 protein is CSVVLQLNTEAFF. CDR3 DNA: TGCAGCGTTGTTCTGCAATTGAACACTGAAGCTTTCTTT.

This clonotype was seen repeatedly, ten times or more. This rearrangement joins TRBV12-3 or TRBV12-4 to TRBJ1-5; D unresolved. V lost 6 bases, J lost 6 bases, and 12 bases lay in between. The CDR3 sequence is 13 residues long. The CDR3 DNA reads as TGTGCCAGCAGGTCGGTAGCCTCTCAGCCCCAGCATTTT. This translates into CASRSVASQPQHF.

V is TRBV6-2 or TRBV6-3 and J is TRBJ1-1, with D maybe TRBD1 (6 bases). Germline V gene data show CDR1 as MNHEY and CDR2 as SVGEGT. This CDR3 is 16 amino acids long. V dropped 7 bases and J dropped 1 base, with 19 bases sitting between them. The CDR3 region is CASNQWGAPPNTEAFF. The CDR3 DNA sequence: TGTGCCAGCAATCAATGGGGGGCACCACCGAACACTGAAGCTTTCTTT.

CDR3 amino acids: CASSPTPRSGLGSYNEQFF. The CDR3 DNA is TGTGCCAGCAGCCCCACGCCACGATCTGGACTCGGCTCCTACAATGAGCAGTTCTTC. The chain uses TRBV11-2 and TRBJ2-1; a weak D match, TRBD2 (5 bases). The CDR3 length is 19 residues. The germline V gene has CDR1 SGHAT and CDR2 FQNNGV. The V end was cut by 5 bases, the J end by 0 bases, with 23 bases between. The variable domain in full, completed from reference TRBV11-2 and TRBJ2-1, reads EAGVAQSPRYKIIEKRQSVAFWCNPISGHATLYWYQQILGQGPKLLIQFQNNGVVDDSQLPKDRFSAERLKGVDSTLKIQPAKLEDSAVYLCASSPTPRSGLGSYNEQFFGPGTRLTVL.

This chain uses TRBV28 with TRBJ1-5, with D tentatively TRBD1 (5 bases). Germline CDR1 MDHEN, CDR2 SYDVKM. Trimming left V 2 bases short and J 6 bases short, with 14 bases between. CDR3 length: 15 amino acids. The CDR3 sequence is CASSLRQGAFQPQHF. The CDR3 bases are TGTGCCAGCAGTTTAAGGCAGGGAGCGTTTCAGCCCCAGCATTTT.

This clonotype has just a few counts. The V gene is TRBV15, the J gene TRBJ2-1; 9 bases map to TRBD2. The CDR3 is made up of 15 amino acids. After removal of 4 bases from V and 8 bases from J, the junction contained 9 bases not matched to a gene. Germline values: CDR1 LNHNV, CDR2 YYDKDF (reference sequence). The chain's CDR3 is CATSNRREGTHEQFF. In DNA, the CDR3 is TGTGCCACCAGCAATAGGCGGGAGGGGACCCATGAGCAGTTCTTC.

The chain uses TRBV20-1 and TRBJ2-3, with 11 bases identical to TRBD2. The CDR3 runs to 16 residues. Germline-derived CDR1 and CDR2 are DFQATT and SNEGSKA (reference sequence). The CDR3 region is CRARPLIAGGPDTQYF. The CDR3 DNA sequence: TGCAGGGCGAGACCCCTCATAGCGGGGGGGCCTGATACGCAGTATTTT.

The chain recombines TRBV5-8 with TRBJ1-3, with D tentatively TRBD1 (5 bases). CDR3 length equals 16 residues. The V gene lost 2 bases and the J gene lost 0 bases, with 12 bases spanning the gap. CDR1 and CDR2 (germline): SGHTS, YDEGEE. In DNA, the CDR3 is TGTGCCAGCAGCTTCCGGACACTGAGCTCTGGAAACACCATATATTTT. Its translation: CASSFRTLSSGNTIYF.

This chain uses TRBV24-1 with TRBJ2-1; the D gene is possibly TRBD2 (5 bases). Germline V gene lookup returns CDR1 KGHDR and CDR2 SFDVKD. This CDR3 spans 16 amino acids. Deletions cut 2 bases from V and 3 bases from J, with 13 bases between. CDR3 amino acids: CATSDSEDYYYNEQFF. The CDR3 nucleotides read TGTGCCACCAGTGATTCTGAAGACTACTACTACAATGAGCAGTTCTTC.